This T cell receptor beta chain was identified during a study of T cell repertoires in cytomegalovirus infection. Study at large: Researchers turned to recently identified HLA-C-restricted CMV epitopes as well as well-studied HLA-B-restricted ones. Through public TCR beta signatures, both CMV infection and matching HLA type were indicated.

TCRdb used MiXCR to reprocess the reads, holding one entry per CDR3 protein. This table holds about 920,000 distinct CDR3 sequences, roughly a third found once. About this clonotype: Its specificity is not known.

From germline, CDR1 is ENHRY and CDR2 SYGVKD. CDR3 length equals 11 residues. V was trimmed by 4 bases and J by 3 bases, leaving 4 bases between them. The sample here was cultured CD8+ T cells from PBMCs, taken from culture after CMV antigen stimulation. The V and J genes are TRBV10-3 and TRBJ2-7; D ambiguous. This receptor was obtained from a human donor in good health (CMV status not recorded). Some clones in this sample may be carry-over from other donors' samples. The CDR3 DNA reads TGTGCCATCAGTGGGAGCTACGAGCAGTACTTC. Translating it yields CAISGSYEQYF.